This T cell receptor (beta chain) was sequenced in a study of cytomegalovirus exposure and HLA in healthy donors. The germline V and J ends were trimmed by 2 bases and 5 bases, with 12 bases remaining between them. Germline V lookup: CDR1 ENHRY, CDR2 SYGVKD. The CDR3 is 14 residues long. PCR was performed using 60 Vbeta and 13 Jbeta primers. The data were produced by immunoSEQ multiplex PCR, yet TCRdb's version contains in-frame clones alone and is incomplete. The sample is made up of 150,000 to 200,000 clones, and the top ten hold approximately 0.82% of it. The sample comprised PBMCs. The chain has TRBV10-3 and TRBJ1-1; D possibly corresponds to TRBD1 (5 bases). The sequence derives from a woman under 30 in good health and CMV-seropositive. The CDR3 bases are TGTGCCATCAGTGAGAATAGGGGTAGGACTGAAGCTTTCTTT. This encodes CAISENRGRTEAFF.